Presented here are 32 T cell receptor beta chains from one specimen sequenced in a study of T-cell reconstitution after alpha-beta-depleted transplantation in children. Using unique molecular identifiers, the investigators prepared the TCRbeta library. TCRdb reprocessed the PCR reads via MiXCR and lists one record per CDR3 protein. The sample has about 350,000 distinct CDR3 sequences, roughly 13% seen once. The input for sequencing was PBMCs, taken from the stem cell graft. The source of these receptors is a human donor who donated a stem cell graft to a child with Fanconi anemia.

A few counts support this clonotype. The chain couples TRBV19 to TRBJ2-1, with 7 bases fitting TRBD1. V shed 3 bases, J shed 2 bases, and the junction held 4 bases outside the gene matches. The germline V gene has CDR1 LNHDA and CDR2 SQIVND (reference sequence). The CDR3 covers 15 residues. CDR3 nucleotides: TGTGCCAGTAGTATCCTCGGACAGGCCTACAATGAGCAGTTCTTC. Its translation is CASSILGQAYNEQFF.

This clonotype was recorded a few times. This chain joins TRBV5-5 and TRBJ1-5; D unclear. Trimming removed 2 bases from V and 7 bases from J, with 13 bases in between. The germline gives CDR1 SGHKS, CDR2 YYEKEE (reference sequence). The CDR3 is 14 residues long. In DNA form, the CDR3 reads TGTGCCAGCAGCTTACCGGGGATTGGACAGCCCCAGCATTTT. This sequence encodes CASSLPGIGQPQHF.

The chain uses TRBV2 and TRBJ1-1; D is uncertain. V lost 5 bases to trimming and J lost 4 bases, with 11 bases between them. The length of the CDR3 is 13 residues. Germline V gene lookup returns CDR1 SNHLY and CDR2 FYNNEI. The CDR3 DNA follows: TGTGCCAGCAGTCCGGAAGTCCGCACTGAAGCTTTCTTT. This gives the protein CASSPEVRTEAFF.

V usage is TRBV18 and J usage is TRBJ1-1; D gene ambiguous. V lost 0 bases to trimming and J lost 7 bases, with 12 bases between them. CDR1 KGHSH and CDR2 LQKENI come from the germline V gene. The CDR3 is 14 residues long. CDR3 coding DNA: TGTGCCAGCTCACCACCGAATCGGGAGGATGAAGCTTTCTTT. It translates to CASSPPNREDEAFF.

Comments on this clonotype: A much more abundant neighbour one base away suggests this may be a read error. The rearrangement links TRBV5-4 to TRBJ2-7; 15 bases agree with TRBD2. Germline CDR1 and CDR2: SGHNT and YYREEE (reference sequence). CDR3 size: 15 residues. The CDR3 bases are TGTGCCAGCAGCTGGACTAGCGGGGGGGCCTACGAGCAGTGCTTC. This gives the protein CASSWTSGGAYEQCF.

This clonotype was detected a few times. The chain is built from TRBV30 and TRBJ1-6; D ambiguous. This CDR3 has 13 amino acids. V shed 3 bases and J shed 7 bases, with 10 bases lying between them. Germline V gene data show CDR1 as GTSNPN and CDR2 as SVGIG (reference sequence). The CDR3 sequence is CAWREPGNSPLHF. The CDR3 DNA reads as TGTGCCTGGAGAGAGCCTGGGAATTCACCCCTCCACTTT.

V and J are TRBV7-2 and TRBJ2-1; TRBD2 is a possible D gene (7 bases). V gave up 6 bases and J gave up 4 bases, with 16 bases separating them. The CDR3 has 15 amino acids. Germline V CDR1 and CDR2: SGHTA, FQGNSA. The CDR3 bases are TGTGCCAGCAGTTTAAGGGGGGGGCTATACAATGAGCAGTTCTTC. This sequence encodes CASSLRGGLYNEQFF.

A few counts support this clonotype. Written as DNA, the CDR3 is TGTGCCAGCAGCCAAGACTCGGGGTACACTTACAATGAGCAGTTCTTC. Its translation: CASSQDSGYTYNEQFF. The V and J genes are TRBV4-2 and TRBJ2-1; a weak D match, TRBD2 (5 bases). CDR3 size: 16 residues. Germline CDR1 LGHNA, CDR2 YNFKEQ. With 0 bases removed from V and 4 bases from J, the gap between germline ends came to 13 bases.

This clonotype occurred a few times. J is TRBJ2-3 and V is TRBV12-3 or TRBV12-4; 11 bases agree with TRBD2. The V and J ends lost 5 bases and 2 bases, in that order; junction bases with no gene match: 6. CDR3 length: 16 amino acids. This chain's CDR3 is CASSEGLAAYTDTQYF. The CDR3 nucleotides read TGTGCCAGCAGTGAGGGACTAGCGGCCTACACAGATACGCAGTATTTT.

CDR3: CASSLGGSEKLFF. In DNA, the CDR3 is TGTGCCAGCAGCTTAGGGGGAAGTGAAAAACTGTTTTTT. This sequence joins TRBV7-9 and TRBJ1-4; D is unclear. Trimming cost V 1 base and J 7 bases, with 7 bases left between them. The germline gives CDR1 SEHNR, CDR2 FQNEAQ (reference sequence). The CDR3 runs to 13 residues.

This clonotype showed up just once. The chain couples TRBV5-4 to TRBJ2-2; 8 nucleotides match TRBD2. V lost 4 bases, J lost 3 bases, and 5 bases stayed unmatched. The CDR3 covers 15 residues. The germline V gene encodes CDR1 SGHNT and CDR2 YYREEE (reference sequence). The CDR3 loop reads CASSLGTRDTGELFF. In DNA, the CDR3 is TGTGCCAGCAGCCTCGGGACTAGAGACACCGGGGAGCTGTTTTTT.

This clonotype showed up just a few times. The chain has TRBV30 and TRBJ1-3; the match to TRBD1 covers 9 bases. Germline assignment: CDR1 GTSNPN and CDR2 SVGIG (reference sequence). After removal of 3 bases from V and 9 bases from J, the junction contained 9 bases not matched to a gene. This CDR3 is 14 amino acids long. The CDR3 sequence is CAWSRTGEGGTIYF. The CDR3 DNA reads TGTGCCTGGAGCCGGACAGGGGAGGGTGGCACCATATATTTT.

The DNA for the CDR3 is TGTGCCAGCAGCGCTACCGGGACAAGGTCCAACGAGCAGTACTTC. Protein: CASSATGTRSNEQYF. This rearrangement joins TRBV4-2 to TRBJ2-7, with a tentative D call TRBD1 (6 bases). There are 15 residues in the CDR3. CDR1 LGHNA and CDR2 YNFKEQ come from the germline V gene. The V end lost 5 bases, the J end lost 5 bases, and 19 bases lay between the germline ends.

Only a few counts were recorded for this clonotype. The chain has TRBV18 and TRBJ1-1; the D gene is possibly TRBD1 (5 bases). This CDR3 comprises 14 residues. Germline CDR1 is KGHSH and CDR2 is LQKENI. Trimming took 3 bases from V and 1 from J, leaving 9 bases between them. Written as DNA, the CDR3 is TGTGCCAGCTCACCCGTGGACAAGAACACTGAAGCTTTCTTT. Translated, it gives CASSPVDKNTEAFF.

The chain joins TRBV14 to TRBJ1-1; weak D call: TRBD1 (5 bases). This CDR3 region has 13 residues. In germline, CDR1 is SGHDN, CDR2 FVKESK. V was shortened by 0 bases and J by 6 bases, with 8 bases between the two germline ends. CDR3: CASSQEDRPEAFF. The CDR3 DNA is TGTGCCAGCAGCCAAGAAGACAGACCTGAAGCTTTCTTT. Filled out from reference TRBV14 and TRBJ1-1, the complete variable domain reads EAGVTQFPSHSVIEKGQTVTLRCDPISGHDNLYWYRRVMGKEIKFLLHFVKESKQDESGMPNNRFLAERTGGTYSTLKVQPAELEDSGVYFCASSQEDRPEAFFGQGTRLTVV.

For the CDR3, the DNA is TGTGCCAGCAGCCCCTATGGCGGGGGATACACAGATACGCAGTATTTT. It specifies CASSPYGGGYTDTQYF. The rearrangement links TRBV11-2 to TRBJ2-3; 7 bases map to TRBD2. Germline V gene sequence: CDR1 SGHAT, CDR2 FQNNGV. The junction had 10 bases not matched to a gene; V was cut back by 5 bases and J by 2 bases. There are 16 residues in the CDR3.

This clonotype has just a few counts. J is TRBJ2-7 and V is TRBV7-8, with D possibly matching TRBD1 (6 bases). Trimming took 5 bases from V and 3 from J, leaving 14 bases between them. This CDR3 contains 14 residues. Germline loops: CDR1 SGHVS, CDR2 FQNEAQ. The CDR3 DNA is TGTGCCAGCAGCCCAACCGACAGGCGCTACGAGCAGTACGTC. It yields the protein CASSPTDRRYEQYV.

This clonotype was counted at least ten times. The genes are TRBV20-1 and TRBJ1-5; D call uncertain. CDR3 length equals 15 residues. Trimming removed 6 bases from V and 0 bases from J, with 15 bases in between. Looked up from germline, CDR1 is DFQATT and CDR2 is SNEGSKA (reference sequence). In DNA form, the CDR3 reads TGCAGTGCCCCAAAGACGACGGATAGCAATCAGCCCCAGCATTTT. This codes for CSAPKTTDSNQPQHF.

In nucleotides, the CDR3 is TGCAGCGTTCCCAGTCTCGCCCTCGGCCCACATAACTATGGCTACACCTTC. Encoded protein: CSVPSLALGPHNYGYTF. This chain links TRBV29-1 with TRBJ1-2, with D hard to call. From germline, CDR1 is SQVTM and CDR2 ANQGSEA. The V end was cut by 5 bases, the J end by 1 base, with 23 bases between. The CDR3 sequence is 17 residues long.

This clonotype has more than one count but fewer than ten. This chain connects TRBV5-1 to TRBJ2-5; 8 positions agree with TRBD1. This CDR3 contains 15 residues. The germline V gene has CDR1 SGHRS and CDR2 YFSETQ. J was trimmed by 4 bases and V by 6 bases; bases with no gene match: 11. This CDR3 reads CASTPGQVDVETQYF. CDR3 bases: TGCGCCAGCACCCCGGGACAGGTTGATGTAGAGACCCAGTACTTC.

The V and J genes are TRBV5-1 and TRBJ2-3, with D unresolved. The CDR3 totals 14 residues. Germline V gene sequence: CDR1 SGHRS, CDR2 YFSETQ. Trimming pared 0 bases from V and 1 base from J, leaving 6 bases between. CDR3 sequence reads: CASSLGLGTDTQYF. The CDR3 DNA is TGCGCCAGCAGCTTGGGCCTTGGCACAGATACGCAGTATTTT.

This clonotype was seen repeatedly, ten times or more. The chain recombines TRBV5-1 with TRBJ2-5; 12 nucleotides line up with TRBD2. CDR1 SGHRS and CDR2 YFSETQ come from the germline V gene. This CDR3 region has 16 residues. V trimming: 3 bases; J trimming: 2 bases; junction bases outside the gene matches: 5. CDR3 nucleotides: TGCGCCAGCAGCTCCACTAGCGGGGGGCTTCAAGAGACCCAGTACTTC. This translates into CASSSTSGGLQETQYF.

V is TRBV7-9 and J is TRBJ2-2; 7 bases match TRBD2. Germline-derived CDR1 and CDR2 are SEHNR and FQNEAQ (reference sequence). V shed 3 bases, J shed 3 bases, and the junction held 10 bases outside the gene matches. The CDR3 extends over 17 amino acids. The CDR3 is CASSFWRASGDTGELFF. The CDR3 nucleotides read TGTGCCAGCAGCTTTTGGAGGGCTAGCGGAGACACCGGGGAGCTGTTTTTT. The entire variable domain, with the rest obtained from reference TRBV7-9 and TRBJ2-2, is as follows: DTGVSQNPRHKITKRGQNVTFRCDPISEHNRLYWYRQTLGQGPEFLTYFQNEAQLEKSRLLSDRFSAERPKGSFSTLEIQRTEQGDSAMYLCASSFWRASGDTGELFFGEGSRLTVL.

A few counts support this clonotype. CDR3 bases: TGTGCCAGCAGTTACTCAGTGGAGGGGGTAACAACCAGTCAGCCCCAGCATTTT. This translates into CASSYSVEGVTTSQPQHF. The V call is TRBV6-2 or TRBV6-3, the J call TRBJ1-5, with a tentative D call TRBD1 (6 bases). The CDR3 has 18 amino acids. The ends were cut back, 0 bases at V and 6 bases at J, with 21 bases in the middle. In germline, CDR1 is MNHEY, CDR2 SVGEGT.

The rearrangement joins TRBV7-9 to TRBJ2-3; no reliable D call. This CDR3 contains 12 residues. The V and J ends lost 4 bases and 4 bases respectively, with 6 bases between them. The germline V gene encodes CDR1 SEHNR and CDR2 FQNEAQ (reference sequence). Here the CDR3 DNA reads TGTGCCAGCAGCTGGGCCCCAGATACGCAGTATTTT. This codes for CASSWAPDTQYF. Full variable domain (rest looked up from reference TRBV7-9 and TRBJ2-3): DTGVSQNPRHKITKRGQNVTFRCDPISEHNRLYWYRQTLGQGPEFLTYFQNEAQLEKSRLLSDRFSAERPKGSFSTLEIQRTEQGDSAMYLCASSWAPDTQYFGPGTRLTVL.

This clonotype was counted between two and nine times. This chain connects TRBV5-4 to TRBJ2-5; D gene ambiguous. CDR1 is SGHNT, CDR2 YYREEE, per germline (reference sequence). The CDR3 has 13 residues. With 2 bases removed from V and 4 bases from J, the gap between germline ends came to 9 bases. The CDR3 DNA sequence: TGTGCCAGCAGCTTTGATGTCGGAGAGACCCAGTACTTC. Residues: CASSFDVGETQYF.

J is TRBJ1-5 and V is TRBV21-1; the table's D call of TRBD1 was not tested on the DNA. TRBV21-1 is recorded as a pseudogene. The CDR3 runs to 17 residues. CDR3 bases: TGTGCCAGCAGCAAAGAAGGCAGGGGATATAGCAATCAGCCCCAGCATTTT. This translates into CASSKEGRGYSNQPQHF.

The chain recombines TRBV15 with TRBJ2-7, with 8 bases matching TRBD2. In germline, CDR1 is LNHNV, CDR2 YYDKDF (reference sequence). CDR3 length equals 14 residues. V lost 1 base, J lost 5 bases, and 4 bases stayed unmatched. In DNA, the CDR3 is TGTGCCACCAGCAGAGTAGCGGGGAGGGACGAGCAGTACTTC. As protein: CATSRVAGRDEQYF.

In its sample, this clonotype was seen a few times. The chain employs TRBV7-2 and TRBJ2-5; no clear D. Trimming shortened V by 2 bases and J by 4 bases, and 5 bases separated the two germline ends. From germline, CDR1 is SGHTA and CDR2 FQGNSA. This CDR3 is 12 amino acids long. CDR3 coding DNA: TGTGCCAGCAGCTTAACTCTAGAGACCCAGTACTTC. Its translation is CASSLTLETQYF.

This clonotype was seen many times. V gene TRBV5-1 combines with J gene TRBJ2-2; D possibly corresponds to TRBD1 (5 bases). In germline, CDR1 is SGHRS, CDR2 YFSETQ. CDR3 length: 14 residues. The germline V and J ends were trimmed by 6 bases and 3 bases, with 12 bases remaining between them. The CDR3 DNA follows: TGCGCCAGCACCCGAGACAGCTACACCGGGGAGCTGTTTTTT. Translation gives CASTRDSYTGELFF.

There are a few counts of this clonotype. The rearrangement joins TRBV4-3 to TRBJ2-1; D remains ambiguous. The V end lost 1 base, the J end lost 0 bases, and 10 bases lay between the germline ends. The CDR3 extends over 16 amino acids. Germline loops: CDR1 LGHNA, CDR2 YSLEER. The CDR3, as DNA: TGCGCCAGCAGCCAAGTAGCCGCAAGCTCCTACAATGAGCAGTTCTTC. This sequence encodes CASSQVAASSYNEQFF.

A few counts support this clonotype. The gene calls are TRBV29-1 and TRBJ2-5; the D call may be TRBD1 or TRBD2 (5 bases each). Per the germline V gene, CDR1 is SQVTM and CDR2 is ANQGSEA. The CDR3 contains 13 residues. V lost 3 bases and J lost 3, with 11 bases in between. The CDR3 region is CSVDWGMEETQYF. CDR3 coding DNA: TGCAGCGTTGATTGGGGGATGGAAGAGACCCAGTACTTC.